This T cell receptor beta chain was observed in a study of blood T cell repertoires in COVID-19 (dated by TCRdb to 2019 to 2021). Background for the entire study: Samples from collaborators originated in the United States, Italy and Spain and spanned both the acute and convalescent phases of COVID-19. The prospective study material was composed of cDNA or gDNA derived from T cells, B-cell-depleted T cells, or PBMCs. A freely available public database, intended as a resource for researchers studying the immune response to SARS-CoV-2, is where the repertoires were released. Samples came from the ongoing ImmuneRACE study (first 160 participants) plus 1,254 subjects from 6 global collaborators. Deeply sampled blood TCRbeta repertoires from subjects exposed to, actively infected with, or recovered from COVID-19 were included in the dataset. Sample metadata almost always included a de-identified subject ID, COVID-19 status, age in years and sex. HLA class I and class II types, where available, came from metadata supplied by the sample provider rather than from assay-based typing. Overall study results and their limits: Clinical and demographic metadata were provided uncurated, with the amount varying by source and participant.

Comment on this clone: This clone's antigen is unknown. No much larger clonotype is one base removed from it; base qualities were not supplied.

Measured from the cysteine to the phenylalanine, the CDR3 is 18 residues long. CDR3 DNA is the only sequence kept; it has 54 bases, read in frame from the first base. In the germline V gene, CDR1 corresponds to SGHAT and CDR2 to FQNNGV. V ends up 0 bases short and J 3 bases short, with an unmatched junction base count of 8. The immunoSEQ Assay, a bias-controlled multiplex PCR, was used to amplify TCRbeta CDR3 regions from genomic DNA. Per the original workflow: Within the assay, amplification of reference gene primers was used to estimate how many nucleated cells each sample contained. To quantify the absolute abundance of each unique TCRbeta CDR3 rearrangement, sequence reads were collapsed and filtered. Productive Simpson clonality was computed per sample as the square root of Simpson's diversity index over productive rearrangements. Here the immuneACCESS table is served through TCRdb, limited to in-frame sequences with V and J called. Missing clones are a known gap in these copies; in checked studies unresolved V genes cover under half, and the rest lacks a known reason. The V and J calls and the clone size are those of that table, but D and trimming were determined from the DNA. The sample includes over 120,000 clones, with around 85% observed a single time. The ten most abundant clones make up approximately 3% of the sample.

The collaborating institutions used their own protocols to collect whole blood in K2EDTA tubes. Collaborator samples were shipped for TCRbeta analysis as frozen whole blood, isolated PBMCs, or DNA extracted from either sample type. The source of this sequence is a woman of 80 years or more with acute or convalescent COVID-19. Recombination joined TRBV11-2 with TRBJ2-1; TRBD1 fits 10 bases in the junction. The sequenced sample consisted of peripheral blood. The DNA reads TGTGCCAGCAGCTTAGATTTGTACGGGACAGGGGACTACAATGAGCAGTTCTTC. Translation gives CASSLDLYGTGDYNEQFF. Outside the CDR3, residues come from the reference TRBV11-2 and TRBJ2-1 proteins, so the full variable domain is: EAGVAQSPRYKIIEKRQSVAFWCNPISGHATLYWYQQILGQGPKLLIQFQNNGVVDDSQLPKDRFSAERLKGVDSTLKIQPAKLEDSAVYLCASSLDLYGTGDYNEQFFGPGTRLTVL.